What follows are 16 T cell receptor beta chains derived from one specimen sequenced in a study of blood T cell repertoires in COVID-19. Profiled with immunoSEQ multiplex PCR; TCRdb holds only in-frame clones, not every one. The top ten hold 6.5% to 9% of the sample, which has 85,000 to 95,000 clones, around three quarters seen once. Material: peripheral blood. These receptors came from a man between 65 and 85 years old with acute or convalescent COVID-19.

This chain links TRBV5-6 with TRBJ1-4, with D perhaps TRBD1 (5 bases). Germline-derived CDR1 and CDR2 are SGHDT and YYEEEE. V was shortened by 6 bases and J by 7 bases, with 13 bases between the two germline ends. The CDR3 extends over 13 amino acids. CDR3: CASTHGTFEKLFF. The CDR3 DNA follows: TGTGCCAGCACCCACGGGACTTTTGAAAAACTGTTTTTT. Filled out from reference TRBV5-6 and TRBJ1-4, the complete variable domain reads DAGVTQSPTHLIKTRGQQVTLRCSPKSGHDTVSWYQQALGQGPQFIFQYYEEEERQRGNFPDRFSGHQFPNYSSELNVNALLLGDSALYLCASTHGTFEKLFFGSGTQLSVL.

This rearrangement joins TRBV28 to TRBJ2-7; D is ambiguous. The V gene's germline CDR1 is MDHEN and CDR2 SYDVKM. This CDR3 has 11 amino acids. The V and J ends lost 3 bases and 3 bases respectively, with 3 bases between them. The CDR3 bases are TGTGCCAGCAGTTTTCACTACGAGCAGTACTTC. Encoded protein: CASSFHYEQYF.

In its sample, this clone was seen once. The chain employs TRBV2 and TRBJ2-7, with TRBD2 matching over 9 bases. Germline V gene lookup returns CDR1 SNHLY and CDR2 FYNNEI. The CDR3 covers 15 residues. Trimming at V came to 2 bases and at J to 4 bases, leaving 6 bases not matched to a gene. The CDR3 loop reads CASSERLAGLYEQYV. As DNA, the CDR3 is TGTGCCAGCAGTGAACGTCTAGCGGGACTTTACGAGCAGTACGTC.

The V call is TRBV12-5, the J call TRBJ2-1, with TRBD1 identical over 10 bases. CDR1 is LGHNT, CDR2 FRNRAP, per germline. The CDR3 covers 15 residues. Germline trimming cut 5 bases from V and 4 bases from J; bases unmatched to any gene: 5. The chain's CDR3 is CASGPRQGAYNEQFF. The CDR3 DNA follows: TGTGCTAGTGGTCCCCGACAGGGGGCTTACAATGAGCAGTTCTTC. Complete variable domain (other parts from reference TRBV12-5 and TRBJ2-1): DARVTQTPRHKVTEMGQEVTMRCQPILGHNTVFWYRQTMMQGLELLAYFRNRAPLDDSGMPKDRFSAEMPDATLATLKIQPSEPRDSAVYFCASGPRQGAYNEQFFGPGTRLTVL.

This clone occurred once. The chain is built from TRBV5-1 and TRBJ1-3; 7 bases fit TRBD1. Germline values: CDR1 SGHRS, CDR2 YFSETQ. Trimming removed 3 bases from V and 0 bases from J; junction bases left unmatched: 3. The CDR3 length is 15 residues. The CDR3 reads CASSSGTVSGNTIYF. The CDR3, as DNA: TGCGCCAGCAGCTCGGGGACAGTCTCTGGAAACACCATATATTTT.

The J gene is TRBJ2-7, the V gene TRBV2; 8 bases are a match to TRBD1. Trimming at V came to 6 bases and at J to 2 bases, leaving 6 bases not matched to a gene. The CDR3 consists of 14 residues. Germline V gene sequence: CDR1 SNHLY, CDR2 FYNNEI. The CDR3 nucleotides read TGTGCCAGCAGGGTGGACAGGGCTACCTACGAGCAGTACTTC. Translation gives CASRVDRATYEQYF.

The chain employs TRBV6-5 and TRBJ1-1, with D unresolved. V lost 4 bases to trimming and J lost 11 bases, with 14 bases between them. CDR1 is MNHEY and CDR2 is SVGAGI in the germline V gene. This CDR3 spans 12 amino acids. CDR3 residues: CASSSRGSKAFF. As DNA, the CDR3 is TGTGCCAGCAGTTCAAGAGGGTCTAAGGCTTTCTTT.

The V call is TRBV2, the J call TRBJ1-5, with D tentatively TRBD1 (5 bases). The CDR3 runs 14 residues. Trimming left V 7 bases short and J 0 bases short, with 10 bases between. Per the germline V gene, CDR1 is SNHLY and CDR2 is FYNNEI. The DNA for the CDR3 is TGTGCCAGCACCCCAGGGTATAGCAATCAGCCCCAGCATTTT. Translation gives CASTPGYSNQPQHF.

This clone was seen only a few times. The rearrangement uses TRBV7-9 and TRBJ2-1; tentatively, D is TRBD2 (6 bases). Germline lookup yields CDR1 SEHNR and CDR2 FQNEAQ (reference sequence). V lost 4 bases to trimming and J lost 8 bases, with 12 bases between them. CDR3 length: 13 amino acids. The CDR3 protein is CASSYDPGDEQFF. The CDR3 nucleotides read TGTGCCAGCAGCTACGACCCGGGAGATGAGCAGTTCTTC.

This clone was seen repeatedly, ten times or more. J is TRBJ2-3 and V is TRBV2; D may be TRBD2 (5 bases). The CDR3 length is 13 residues. Germline CDR1 SNHLY, CDR2 FYNNEI. The V end was cut by 6 bases, the J end by 2 bases, with 9 bases between. In DNA form, the CDR3 reads TGTGCCAGCAGGGACTCCACCACAGATACGCAGTATTTT. Translation: CASRDSTTDTQYF.

V is TRBV7-5 and J is TRBJ2-3; the table names TRBD1, a call not compared with the DNA. TRBV7-5 is described as a pseudogene. The CDR3 runs 19 residues. Here the CDR3 DNA reads TGTGTCAGAAGCTTTCCACCGGGACAGGATTGGGGTAGCACAGATACGCAGTATTTT. It translates to CVRSFPPGQDWGSTDTQYF.

CDR3 nucleotide sequence: TGTGCCAGCAGCTCCCCGGGAGGCTTACGGATCATGGATACGCAGTATTTT. This encodes CASSSPGGLRIMDTQYF. The genes are TRBV7-9 and TRBJ2-3; 7 positions match TRBD2. The trim removed 4 bases at V and 6 bases at J, leaving 16 bases unmatched. Per the germline V gene, CDR1 is SEHNR and CDR2 is FQNEAQ (reference sequence). This CDR3 has 17 residues.

A single count supports this clone. The chain employs TRBV27 and TRBJ1-1, with D possibly matching TRBD1 (5 bases). This CDR3 contains 14 residues. CDR1 is MNHEY, CDR2 SMNVEV, per germline (reference sequence). Trimming stripped 6 bases from V and 0 bases from J, with 11 bases between. CDR3 bases: TGTGCCAGCAGCCTTCAGGGTATGAACACTGAAGCTTTCTTT. The encoded protein is CASSLQGMNTEAFF.

The V call is TRBV10-3, the J call TRBJ1-6; D perhaps matches TRBD1 (6 bases). CDR1 and CDR2 (germline): ENHRY, SYGVKD. V lost 8 bases and J 0 bases, leaving 26 bases between the germline ends. CDR3 length: 20 amino acids. Here the CDR3 reads CAIGLWAGQKISSYNSPLHF. CDR3 sequence (DNA): TGTGCCATCGGGCTTTGGGCTGGACAGAAGATCAGCTCCTATAATTCACCCCTCCACTTT.

This clone appeared once. The V and J genes are TRBV7-8 and TRBJ2-7; TRBD1 agrees at 9 bases. The CDR3 totals 15 residues. In germline, CDR1 is SGHVS, CDR2 FQNEAQ. The J segment lost 3 bases and the V segment lost 2 bases, leaving 5 bases of the junction unmatched. CDR3 region: CASSLRTGAFYEQYV. The CDR3 DNA is TGTGCCAGCAGCTTAAGGACAGGGGCTTTCTACGAGCAGTACGTC.

This chain uses TRBV6-5 with TRBJ1-1, with a weak D call TRBD1 (6 bases). The CDR3 extends over 12 amino acids. Germline-derived CDR1 and CDR2 are MNHEY and SVGAGI. V gave up 4 bases and J gave up 7 bases, with 10 bases separating them. DNA for the CDR3: TGTGCCAGCAGTTCGGACAGTTATGAAGCTTTCTTT. This gives the protein CASSSDSYEAFF.